The clone carrying this TCR beta chain was counted a single time. Per germline, CDR1 SGHRS and CDR2 YFSETQ. There are 15 residues in the CDR3. Trimming left V 4 bases short and J 7 bases short, with 18 bases between. TCR sequencing used cDNA made by reverse transcription of extracted RNA. Sequencing was performed with immunoSEQ multiplex PCR; in TCRdb, only in-frame clones are kept and a portion is missing. The table lists 120,000 to 150,000 clones, about four fifths of them singletons, with around 25% in the top ten. The record originates from a study of CD8+ T cells in alopecia areata. Treatment reported: oral pan-JAK inhibitor, 5-10 mg twice daily.

Sequencing used CD8+ T cells sorted from blood, obtained at week 4, from a patient treated with tofacitinib. This clonotype was sampled from a human donor with alopecia areata. The chain links TRBV5-1 to TRBJ2-1; D might be TRBD1 (6 bases). DNA of the CDR3: TGCGCCAGCAGCCTGACCGGACAGCGGTCGAATGAGCAGTTCTTC. The encoded protein is CASSLTGQRSNEQFF.